Described below is a single TCR beta chain sequence and its context. Antigen specificity is unknown. This sample stems from a study of beta chain features in type 1 diabetes. Whole-study results and caveats: Within the patient group, naive, central memory and Treg TCRB repertoires appeared more similar to each other than within healthy donors. Among all four CD4+ subsets, Type 1 diabetes patients had TCRB CDR3s that were moderately but significantly shorter.

Expressed TCRB transcripts were sequenced because the isolated RNA had all been reverse transcribed beforehand. TCRdb's table, derived via immunoSEQ multiplex PCR, lists solely in-frame clones and lacks some. The sample includes about 28,000 clones, about 61% of them seen just once. The junction had 2 bases not matched to a gene; V was cut back by 4 bases and J by 7 bases. The CDR3 extends over 12 amino acids. Per the germline V gene, CDR1 is SNHLY and CDR2 is FYNNEI. The receptor was derived from a woman aged 25 to 39 with type 1 diabetes. The chain uses TRBV2 and TRBJ2-7, with 9 bases fitting TRBD2. Sequencing was done on a sample of Tregs from blood. CDR3 bases: TGTGCCAGCAGTGTAGCGGGAGATGAGCAGTACTTC. Translating gives CASSVAGDEQYF.